Following are 8 T cell receptor beta chains from one sample sequenced in a study of beta chain features in type 1 diabetes (dated by TCRdb to the late 2010s). Library prep was done by the immunoSEQ multiplex PCR assay. All of the isolated RNA was reverse transcribed with the High Capacity cDNA Reverse Transcription Kit, so expressed TCRB transcripts were sequenced. TCRdb stores this immuneACCESS table with in-frame sequences only. Part of the clones is absent; in the studies checked, under half of the shortfall reflects unresolved V genes, and no reason is known for the rest. The sample profile shows about 340,000 clones; 7.5% to 9% of them were found once. The top ten clonotypes cover 0.44% of the sample. Sequencing was carried out using central memory CD4+ T cells from blood. The receptor source for this set is a woman aged 18-30 years in good health.

The chain uses TRBV29-1 and TRBJ1-1, with D unclear. Germline loops: CDR1 SQVTM, CDR2 ANQGSEA. The V end lost 5 bases, the J end lost 2 bases, and 12 bases lay between the germline ends. This CDR3 comprises 13 residues. CDR3 DNA: TGCAGCGTTAAGGGAACAGCTAACACTGAAGCTTTCTTT. It codes for CSVKGTANTEAFF. Full variable domain (missing parts from reference TRBV29-1 and TRBJ1-1): SAVISQKPSRDICQRGTSLTIQCQVDSQVTMMFWYRQQPGQSLTLIATANQGSEATYESGFVIDKFPISRPNLTFSTLTVSNMSPEDSSIYLCSVKGTANTEAFFGQGTRLTVV.

A few counts support this clone. V usage is TRBV9 and J usage is TRBJ2-3; TRBD2 matches at 12 bases. The CDR3 is 16 amino acids. Germline CDR1 SGDLS, CDR2 YYNGEE. The ends lost 0 bases at V and 4 bases at J; junction bases unmatched: 3. CDR3: CASSVGSSGRADTQYF. The DNA for the CDR3 is TGTGCCAGCAGCGTAGGGTCTAGCGGGAGGGCAGATACGCAGTATTTT.

This clone was recorded at least ten times. The V and J genes are TRBV28 and TRBJ2-7, with D unresolved. The CDR3 loop spans 12 amino acids. The ends were cut back, 6 bases at V and 7 bases at J, with 13 bases in the middle. Germline V gene data show CDR1 as MDHEN and CDR2 as SYDVKM. In DNA form, the CDR3 reads TGTGCCAGCAGGATAGATGCGCGGGAGCAGTACTTC. It is translated as CASRIDAREQYF.

The table lists this clone with many counts. This chain connects TRBV27 to TRBJ1-5; possible D gene TRBD1, 5 bases. CDR3 length equals 14 residues. Germline lookup yields CDR1 MNHEY and CDR2 SMNVEV (reference sequence). The ends were cut back, 8 bases at V and 4 bases at J, with 15 bases in the middle. The DNA of the CDR3 is TGTGCCAGCGCGGGCGAGGGGAATAATCAGCCCCAGCATTTT. Protein sequence: CASAGEGNNQPQHF.

This clone was seen a few times. The V and J genes are TRBV7-9 and TRBJ2-5; D not certain. The germline CDR1 and CDR2 sequences are SEHNR and FQNEAQ (reference sequence). Trimming cost V 4 bases and J 5 bases, with 8 bases left between them. CDR3 length: 12 amino acids. DNA of the CDR3: TGTGCCAGCAGCTCCCAAGGGGAGACCCAGTACTTC. Amino acid sequence: CASSSQGETQYF.

This clone was seen a handful of times. This chain connects TRBV28 to TRBJ1-2, with D uncertain. The CDR3 extends over 14 amino acids. Germline values: CDR1 MDHEN, CDR2 SYDVKM. V lost 3 bases, J lost 5 bases, and 13 bases lay in between. DNA for the CDR3: TGTGCCAGCAGTTTTCCGCGGGATATTTATGGCTACACCTTC. Protein product: CASSFPRDIYGYTF.

CDR3 bases: TGTGCCAGCAGTGTCCGAGCGGGGAGCTACGAGCAGTACTTC. This codes for CASSVRAGSYEQYF. This sequence joins TRBV27 and TRBJ2-5; 7 bases align to TRBD2. TRBJ2-7 explains the end of the DNA better; the J call may be wrong. Germline assignment: CDR1 MNHEY and CDR2 SMNVEV (reference sequence). This CDR3 has 14 amino acids.

This clone was found a few times. The V and J genes are TRBV28 and TRBJ1-5, with a tentative D call TRBD1 (5 bases). Germline V gives CDR1 MDHEN, CDR2 SYDVKM. The CDR3 runs 12 residues. With 6 bases removed from V and 7 bases from J, the gap between germline ends came to 10 bases. The CDR3, as DNA: TGTGCCAGCAGACGGGGGGACCAGCCCCAGCATTTT. Translated: CASRRGDQPQHF. Complete variable domain (other parts from reference TRBV28 and TRBJ1-5): DVKVTQSSRYLVKRTGEKVFLECVQDMDHENMFWYRQDPGLGLRLIYFSYDVKMKEKGDIPEGYSVSREKKERFSLILESASTNQTSMYLCASRRGDQPQHFGDGTRLSIL.